These T cell receptor beta chains were read from a single sample in a study of blood T cell repertoires in COVID-19. Measured with immunoSEQ multiplex PCR; TCRdb has only the in-frame clones, and not every one. The repertoire includes over 85,000 clones, around 73% of them detected once, and roughly 10% sits in the top ten. The sequenced sample consisted of peripheral blood. The receptors derive from a man in his sixties with active or convalescent COVID-19. The CDR3 runs from the conserved cysteine through the conserved F or W. D genes are given only for firm matches. The size entry is marked missing in some rows and otherwise reads once, few, many or a size class.

j_call	clone_size	d_call	v_call	cdr3_aa	cdr3_nt
TRBJ1-2	NA	NA	TRBV20-1	CSASGSIYGYTF	TGCAGTGCTAGTGGGAGCATCTATGGCTACACCTTC
TRBJ1-1	few	NA	TRBV3-1/TRBV3-2	CASSQPYPGQPNFF	TGTGCCAGCAGCCAACCATACCCAGGACAGCCTAATTTCTTT
TRBJ2-2	few	NA	TRBV24-1	CATSEKAGYTGELFF	TGTGCCACCAGTGAGAAAGCCGGGTACACCGGGGAGCTGTTTTTT
TRBJ2-3	NA	TRBD2	TRBV6-1	CASGGLAGNTDTQYF	TGTGCCAGCGGGGGTCTAGCGGGAAACACAGATACGCAGTATTTT
TRBJ2-7	NA	NA	TRBV6-6	CASSPTRPSVGLSEQYF	TGTGCCAGCAGTCCAACCCGTCCTTCGGTTGGTTTATCCGAGCAGTACTTC
TRBJ1-3	NA	TRBD1	TRBV14	CASSRTGDHSGNTIYF	TGTGCCAGCAGCCGAACAGGGGACCACTCTGGAAACACCATATATTTT
TRBJ2-7	NA	NA	TRBV3-1/TRBV3-2	CASSTSGLYEQYF	TGTGCCAGCAGCACATCGGGACTCTACGAGCAGTACTTC
TRBJ2-7	NA	NA	TRBV6-6	CASSLERSYEQYF	TGTGCCAGCAGCCTGGAGCGCTCCTACGAGCAGTACTTC
TRBJ2-3	NA	TRBD2	TRBV5-1	CASSLRAGGTSDTQYF	TGCGCCAGCAGCTTACGAGCGGGAGGTACCTCAGATACGCAGTATTTT
TRBJ1-1	NA	NA	TRBV6-1	CASSESTVNTEAFF	TGTGCCAGCAGTGAAAGTACAGTGAACACTGAAGCTTTCTTT
TRBJ2-1	NA	NA	TRBV18	CASSRLDTKNEQFF	TGTGCCAGCTCACGTTTGGATACTAAAAATGAGCAGTTCTTC
TRBJ2-7	NA	TRBD2	TRBV18	CASSRTGTSGRAYEQYF	TGTGCCAGCTCGCGAACCGGGACTAGCGGGAGGGCCTACGAGCAGTACTTC
TRBJ1-5	once	TRBD1	TRBV6-5	CASSTGERGNQPQHF	TGCGCCTCCTCGACAGGGGAACGTGGCAATCAGCCCCAGCATTTT
TRBJ1-2	NA	NA	TRBV28	CASSYLQGSYGYTF	TGTGCCAGCAGTTATCTGCAGGGTAGCTATGGCTACACCTTC
TRBJ1-6	NA	TRBD1	TRBV9	CASSAAGGADNSPLHF	TGTGCCAGCAGCGCTGCAGGGGGCGCGGACAATTCACCCCTCCACTTT
TRBJ1-3	once	NA	TRBV29-1	CSVTMAARGNTIYF	TGCAGCGTTACCATGGCGGCAAGAGGAAACACCATATATTTT
TRBJ2-1	NA	TRBD1	TRBV6-4	CASRGGSAEGEQFF	TGTGCCAGCAGAGGGGGCTCGGCCGAGGGAGAGCAGTTCTTC
TRBJ1-2	few	TRBD1	TRBV7-8	CASSRDQGAGGYTF	TGTGCCAGCAGCCGAGATCAGGGGGCCGGCGGCTACACCTTC
TRBJ2-2	NA	TRBD1	TRBV6-5	CASSFDRGATGELFF	TGTGCCAGCAGTTTCGACAGGGGGGCCACCGGGGAGCTGTTTTTT
TRBJ1-2	NA	NA	TRBV5-1	CASSPPVGSRGYTF	TGCGCCAGCAGCCCCCCAGTGGGGAGTCGCGGCTACACCTTC
TRBJ1-2	NA	TRBD1	TRBV5-1	CASSPGQGSTYGYTF	TGCGCCAGCAGCCCCGGACAGGGGAGTACCTATGGCTACACCTTC
TRBJ2-2	NA	TRBD2	TRBV19	CASSITIPGLAAANTGELFF	TGTGCCAGTAGTATAACTATACCGGGACTAGCGGCAGCGAACACCGGGGAGCTGTTTTTT
TRBJ2-4	once	NA	TRBV28	CASSPFSKAKNIQYF	TGTGCCAGCAGTCCTTTTAGCAAAGCCAAAAACATTCAGTACTTC
TRBJ2-5	NA	TRBD2	TRBV11-2	CASSFSGRETQYF	TGTGCCAGCAGCTTTAGCGGGAGAGAGACCCAGTACTTC
TRBJ1-2	NA	NA	TRBV28	CASQSDGYTF	TGTGCCAGCCAGAGCGATGGCTACACCTTC
TRBJ1-2	NA	NA	TRBV28	CASSLWQEGDYGYTF	TGTGCCAGCAGTTTGTGGCAGGAGGGAGACTATGGCTACACCTTC
TRBJ2-7	NA	TRBD2	TRBV28	CASSTRTSAYYEQYF	TGTGCCAGCAGTACCCGGACTAGCGCTTACTACGAGCAGTACTTC
TRBJ1-5	NA	TRBD1	TRBV5-8	CASSLDGDRAQPQHF	TGTGCCAGCAGCTTGGATGGGGACAGGGCCCAGCCCCAGCATTTT
TRBJ2-2	NA	TRBD1	TRBV18	CASSPSGQGVTGELFF	TGTGCCAGCTCACCTTCGGGACAGGGGGTCACCGGGGAGCTGTTTTTT
TRBJ1-1	NA	NA	TRBV14	CASSQHLNTEAFF	TGTGCCAGCAGCCAACACTTGAACACTGAAGCTTTCTTT
TRBJ1-2	NA	NA	TRBV11-2	CASSLAVSYGYTF	TGTGCCAGCAGCTTAGCGGTTTCCTATGGCTACACCTTC
TRBJ2-3	NA	TRBD2	TRBV12-5	CASGLGLESTDTQYF	TGTGCTAGTGGTTTAGGACTAGAGAGCACAGATACGCAGTATTTT
TRBJ1-5	NA	NA	TRBV19	CASSPQRQPQHF	TGTGCCAGTAGTCCACAGAGACAGCCCCAGCATTTT
TRBJ1-2	NA	TRBD1	TRBV7-2	CASSSLGQVPYGYTF	TGTGCCAGCAGCTCGCTGGGACAGGTCCCCTATGGCTACACCTTC
TRBJ2-1	NA	NA	TRBV4-1	CASSREGAGVGNEQFF	TGCGCCAGCAGCCGAGAGGGGGCGGGAGTTGGCAATGAGCAGTTCTTC
TRBJ2-5	NA	TRBD2	TRBV18	CASHQRLAGVETQYF	TGTGCCAGCCACCAGCGGCTAGCGGGAGTGGAGACCCAGTACTTC
TRBJ2-7	few	NA	TRBV5-4	CASSPTQDSYEQYF	TGTGCCAGCAGCCCTACCCAGGACTCCTACGAGCAGTACTTC